This T cell receptor (beta chain) is from a study of OX40 agonist ivuxolimab in advanced cancers. In the study overall: Dose-escalation patients were diagnosed with hepatocellular carcinoma, melanoma, renal cell cancer or head and neck cancer.

The germline gives CDR1 SGHDT, CDR2 YYEEEE. This CDR3 is built from 12 residues. Trimming took 3 bases from V and 5 from J, leaving 8 bases between them. Sequenced by immunoSEQ multiplex PCR; TCRdb stores in-frame clones only, minus some. Of around 57,000 clones listed, 82% are singletons. Points on this clone: Its antigen is not identified.

Study-level findings and limits: With doses of 0.1 to 3.0 mg/kg, CD4+ and CD8+ blood T cells had undergone clonal expansion by week 6.

This sequence originates from an adult with an advanced solid tumor such as melanoma, head and neck, liver or kidney cancer. The sequencing here drew on CD4+ or CD8+ T cells sorted from blood, taken in a trial of the OX40 agonist ivuxolimab. The chain employs TRBV5-6 and TRBJ1-2; TRBD1 might be the D (6 bases). CDR3 loop: CASSSQGYGYTF. Written as DNA, the CDR3 is TGTGCCAGCAGCTCGCAGGGGTATGGCTACACCTTC.